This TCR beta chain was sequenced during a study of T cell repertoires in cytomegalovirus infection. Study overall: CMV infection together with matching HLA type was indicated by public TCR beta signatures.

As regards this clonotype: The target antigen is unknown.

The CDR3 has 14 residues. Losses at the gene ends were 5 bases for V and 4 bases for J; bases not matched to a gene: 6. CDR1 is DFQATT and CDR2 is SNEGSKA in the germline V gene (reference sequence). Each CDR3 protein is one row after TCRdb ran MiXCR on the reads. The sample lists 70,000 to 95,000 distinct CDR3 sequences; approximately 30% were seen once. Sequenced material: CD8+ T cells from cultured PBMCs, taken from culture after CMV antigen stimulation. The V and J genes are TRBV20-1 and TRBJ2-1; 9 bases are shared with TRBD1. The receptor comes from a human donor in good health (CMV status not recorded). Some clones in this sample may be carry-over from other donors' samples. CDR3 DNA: TGCAGTGCTGCCGACAGGGGGTCGTACAATGAGCAGTTCTTC. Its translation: CSAADRGSYNEQFF.